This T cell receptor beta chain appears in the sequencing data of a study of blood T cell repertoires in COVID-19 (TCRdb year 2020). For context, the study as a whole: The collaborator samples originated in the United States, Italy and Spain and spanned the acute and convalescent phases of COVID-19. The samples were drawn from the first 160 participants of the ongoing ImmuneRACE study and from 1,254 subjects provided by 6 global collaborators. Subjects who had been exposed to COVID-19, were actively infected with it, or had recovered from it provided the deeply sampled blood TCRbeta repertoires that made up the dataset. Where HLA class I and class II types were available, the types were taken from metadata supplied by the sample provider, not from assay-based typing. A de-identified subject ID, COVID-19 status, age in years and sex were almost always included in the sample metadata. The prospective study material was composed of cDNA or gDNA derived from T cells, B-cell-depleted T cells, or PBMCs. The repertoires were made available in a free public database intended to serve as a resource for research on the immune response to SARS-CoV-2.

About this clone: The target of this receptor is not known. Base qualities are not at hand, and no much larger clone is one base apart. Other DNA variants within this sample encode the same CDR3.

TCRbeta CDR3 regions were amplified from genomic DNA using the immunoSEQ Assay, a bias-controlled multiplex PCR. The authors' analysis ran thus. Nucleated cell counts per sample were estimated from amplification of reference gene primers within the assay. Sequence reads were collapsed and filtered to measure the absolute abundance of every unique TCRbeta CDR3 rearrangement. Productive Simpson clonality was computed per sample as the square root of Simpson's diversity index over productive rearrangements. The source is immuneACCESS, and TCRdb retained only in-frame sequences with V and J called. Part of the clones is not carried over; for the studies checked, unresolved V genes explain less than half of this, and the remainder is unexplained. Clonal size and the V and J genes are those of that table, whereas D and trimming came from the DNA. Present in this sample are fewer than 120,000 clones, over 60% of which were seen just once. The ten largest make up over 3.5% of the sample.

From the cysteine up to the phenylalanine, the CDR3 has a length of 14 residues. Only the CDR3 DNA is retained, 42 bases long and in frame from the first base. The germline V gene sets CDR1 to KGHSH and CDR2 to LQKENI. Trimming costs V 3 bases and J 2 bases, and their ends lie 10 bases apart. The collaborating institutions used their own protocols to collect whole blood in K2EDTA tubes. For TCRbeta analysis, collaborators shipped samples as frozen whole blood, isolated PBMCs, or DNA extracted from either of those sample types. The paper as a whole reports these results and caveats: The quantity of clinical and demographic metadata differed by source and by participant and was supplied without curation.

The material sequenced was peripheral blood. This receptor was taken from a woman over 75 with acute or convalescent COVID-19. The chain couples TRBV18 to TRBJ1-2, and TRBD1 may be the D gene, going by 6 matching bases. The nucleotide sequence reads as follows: TGTGCCAGCTCACCGGACAGCGCAAACTATGGCTACACCTTC. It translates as CASSPDSANYGYTF.